This is a list of T cell receptor beta chains from one sample in a study of shared clonotypes between healthy human individuals. Measured with immunoSEQ multiplex PCR; TCRdb has only the in-frame clones, and not every one. This sample yields about 2,500,000 clones, of which roughly nine tenths are seen a single time; about 0.13% belongs to the top ten. The sequencing input was naive CD4+ T cells sorted from blood. Receptors originate from a man aged 18 to 29 in good health. Each CDR3 is given with its conserved first and last residue. Fields, in order: clone size, J gene, D gene, V gene, CDR3 DNA, CDR3 protein. A D gene is named only where the DNA matches it firmly. Not every row has a clone size; where given, it reads once, few, many or a size class.

NA TRBJ2-3 NA TRBV5-4 TGTGCCAGCAGCTTGCGATCCGGGACTCCCGAGGATACGCAGTATTTT CASSLRSGTPEDTQYF
NA TRBJ1-6 NA TRBV2 TGTGCCAGCAGACGGGGACCCAAGGATTCACCCCTCCACTTT CASRRGPKDSPLHF
NA TRBJ1-1 NA TRBV27 TGTGCCAGCAGTTTACGGGGACGGCCTGAAGCTTTCTTT CASSLRGRPEAFF
NA TRBJ2-1 NA TRBV6-4 TGTGCCAGCAGTGAAGGGAATTGGGGGCATGAGCAGTTCTTC CASSEGNWGHEQFF
NA TRBJ2-7 NA TRBV5-1 TGCGCCAGCAGAGTGACAGGGAGGGAGCAGTACTTC CASRVTGREQYF
NA TRBJ1-3 NA TRBV2 TGTGCCAGCAGTCCTTTAACTTTTTTGCCTGGAAACACCATATATTTT CASSPLTFLPGNTIYF
NA TRBJ2-7 TRBD2 TRBV7-9 TGTGCCAGCAGCCCAGAGGGGCTAGCGGGAATTTACGAGCAGTACTTC CASSPEGLAGIYEQYF
NA TRBJ2-7 TRBD1 TRBV19 TGTGCCAGTAGTATCCCTGGACAGGGGAAAAACGAGCAGTACTTC CASSIPGQGKNEQYF
NA TRBJ2-7 NA TRBV14 TGTGCCAGCAGCCGGACCGAGGGGTACGAGCAGTACTTC CASSRTEGYEQYF
NA TRBJ1-2 NA TRBV28 TGTGCCAGCCAGGAGGGGAACTATGGCTACACCTTC CASQEGNYGYTF
once TRBJ2-2 NA TRBV11-2 TGTGCCAGCAGCTTGGCAAGCGGAGGCACCGGGGAGCTGTTTTTT CASSLASGGTGELFF
NA TRBJ2-5 NA TRBV9 TGTGCCAGCAGCGTCTCTACAGGGAGAAGGGCGGGGGTCCAAGAGACCCAGTACTTC CASSVSTGRRAGVQETQYF
NA TRBJ2-1 NA TRBV19 TGTGCCAGTAGGGCGAGAGGGAATTCGGACAATGAGCAGTTCTTC CASRARGNSDNEQFF
NA TRBJ1-1 TRBD1 TRBV6-5 TGTGCCAGCAGGAGACCAGGGGGCCCTGAAGCTTTCTTT CASRRPGGPEAFF
NA TRBJ2-5 TRBD1 TRBV2 TGTGCCAGCTCTGGGCTGACAGGGGGCGCTCAGACCCAGTACTTC CASSGLTGGAQTQYF
once TRBJ1-2 TRBD1 TRBV28 TGTGCCAGCAGTTTATCGGACAGGGGAATGGGCTACACCTTC CASSLSDRGMGYTF
NA TRBJ1-4 NA TRBV27 TGTGCCAGCAGTTCGCGAAGGCCCACAGCGGGGGATGAAAAACTGTTTTTT CASSSRRPTAGDEKLFF
NA TRBJ2-7 NA TRBV5-1 TGCGCCAGCAACCCCCTCGGGGCCTACGAGCAGTACTTC CASNPLGAYEQYF
once TRBJ1-3 TRBD1 TRBV5-1 TGCGCCAGCAGCTTGGCCGGGACAGGGTTTGGAAACACCATATATTTT CASSLAGTGFGNTIYF
once TRBJ2-7 NA TRBV9 TGTGCCAGCAGCGTAGGAGGCGGTTCCGCCTACGAGCAGTACTTC CASSVGGGSAYEQYF
NA TRBJ2-3 NA TRBV6-4 TGTGCCAGCAGTGAAACCCGGGCAGATACGCAGTATTTT CASSETRADTQYF
once TRBJ2-2 NA TRBV12-5 TGTGCTAGTGGGCTACCCTCCAGGACGAACACCGGGGAGCTGTTTTTT CASGLPSRTNTGELFF
NA TRBJ2-2 NA TRBV27 TGTGCCAGCAGTTCGGCAGGGAGAGAAAAGGGCGGGGAGCTGTTTTTT CASSSAGREKGGELFF
NA TRBJ1-2 TRBD1 TRBV6-1 TGTGCCAGCAGTGCCTCGACGACCCCGGGACAGACAAATTTGGACTATGGCTACACCTTC CASSASTTPGQTNLDYGYTF
NA TRBJ1-2 NA TRBV30 TGTGCCTGGAGTGTACGGACAGTAATCCATTCTAACTCCTATGGCTACACCTTC CAWSVRTVIHSNSYGYTF
NA TRBJ1-3 NA TRBV7-2 TGTGCCAGCAGCTCCCAGGGAGGCGGAAACACCATATATTTT CASSSQGGGNTIYF
NA TRBJ1-6 NA TRBV11-2 TGTGCCAGCAGCTTAGTTAGGGACGGCTTCTATAATTCACCCCTCCACTTT CASSLVRDGFYNSPLHF
NA TRBJ2-3 TRBD2 TRBV2 TGTGCCAGCAGGGTGGCTAGCGGGAGCACAGATACGCAGTATTTT CASRVASGSTDTQYF
NA TRBJ1-6 NA TRBV5-1 TGCGCCAGCAGCTTGGAGGCGGGTCCGGATTCACCCCTCCACTTT CASSLEAGPDSPLHF
NA TRBJ2-7 NA TRBV15 TGTGCCACCAGCAGAGATCCGGGCAGCTACGAGCAGTACTTC CATSRDPGSYEQYF
NA TRBJ2-7 TRBD2 TRBV19 TGTGCCAGTAGTATACCTGGGGAGGGCTACGAGCAGTACTTC CASSIPGEGYEQYF
NA TRBJ1-5 NA TRBV12-5 TGTGCTAGTGGTTTGGGAAAGGATCAGCCCCAGCATTTT CASGLGKDQPQHF
NA TRBJ1-5 TRBD1 TRBV5-1 TGCGCCAGCAGCTTGGCGGGACAGATAAATCAGCCCCAGCATTTT CASSLAGQINQPQHF